The sequence of this T cell receptor (beta chain) was determined in a study of liver allograft versus peripheral blood T cells. The overall study: Recipients' peripheral blood supplied the T cell receptor repertoires against which those in transplanted livers were compared.

The study, taken as a whole, reports: T cell receptor repertoires inside liver allografts reportedly differed from those in peripheral blood.

Each CDR3 protein gets one entry after TCRdb re-called the reads with MiXCR. This repertoire shows 6,000 to 8,000 distinct CDR3 sequences, around 18% found once; its top ten account for 4% to 4.5%. The CDR3 sequence is 13 residues long. The trim removed 5 bases at V and 7 bases at J, leaving 5 bases unmatched. To note about this clonotype: Antigen unknown.

This sequence originates from a human patient who had a liver transplant. Some T cells may have originated in the graft donor. The chain recombines TRBV12-3 or TRBV12-4 with TRBJ1-5; TRBD1 matches at 7 bases. CDR3 coding DNA: TGTGCCAGCAGTCTGACAGGGCGCCAGCCCCAGCATTTT. It translates to CASSLTGRQPQHF.